The entry that follows covers one TCR beta chain sequence. The data belong to a study of blood T cell repertoires in COVID-19. As for the study in general: Both acute and convalescent COVID-19 samples were obtained from the United States, Italy and Spain. Sources were T cells, B-cell-depleted T cells, or PBMCs; the material itself was cDNA or gDNA.

Source study methods: Reference gene primer amplification gave estimated nucleated cell counts. The repertoire was sequenced with immunoSEQ multiplex PCR; TCRdb's copy has only in-frame clones and lacks some. V, J and clone size reflect that table, while D and trimming were determined from the DNA. The sample consists of under 350,000 clones, roughly 85% of them appearing once. Germline V lookup: CDR1 KGHSH, CDR2 LQKENI. The V and J ends lost 3 bases and 3 bases respectively, with 8 bases between them. CDR3 length: 13 amino acids. The sequence came from a human donor in a cohort sampled during active COVID-19. The genes are TRBV18 and TRBJ2-5; unclear D gene. Sequenced: peripheral blood. The chain's CDR3 is CASSPAGEETQYF. CDR3 in DNA: TGTGCCAGCTCACCTGCTGGAGAAGAGACCCAGTACTTC.